A selection of T cell receptor beta chains follows, all from one sample in a study of regulatory T cells in long-lasting Graves disease. Using its own MiXCR run on the multiplex PCR reads, TCRdb lists one record per CDR3 protein. The sample records approximately 470,000 distinct CDR3 sequences, less than 25% being singletons. The sample here was peripheral blood mononuclear cells (PBMCs), taken when the disease was refractory, from a patient treated with antithyroid drugs. The receptors stem from a female donor with Graves disease. Both conserved end residues are part of each CDR3. The D gene is left open where the match is weak. Rows give clone size only sometimes, using once, few, many, or a class for an expanded clone.

.,16,TRBD1,TRBJ1-1,TRBV7-9,CASSQGDRVIIAEAFF,TGTGCCAGCAGCCAGGGGGACAGGGTCATAATCGCTGAAGCTTTCTTT
.,15,.,TRBJ2-1,TRBV9,CASSPSPDWNNEQFF,TGTGCCAGCAGCCCGAGCCCCGACTGGAACAATGAGCAGTTCTTC
.,11,.,TRBJ1-2,TRBV30,CAWLWDLGYTF,TGTGCCTGGCTATGGGACCTCGGCTACACCTTC
many,15,TRBD1,TRBJ2-7,TRBV7-3,CASSTTGGRANEQYF,TGTGCCAGCAGCACTACAGGGGGTAGAGCGAACGAGCAGTACTTC
many,17,TRBD1,TRBJ2-5,TRBV15,CATSRDSTGGGRETQYF,TGTGCCACCAGCAGGGATTCGACAGGGGGCGGACGGGAGACCCAGTACTTC
many,14,TRBD1,TRBJ1-4,TRBV7-8,CASSLQGAREKLFF,TGTGCCAGCAGCCTACAGGGGGCACGTGAAAAACTGTTTTTT
.,16,TRBD2,TRBJ2-5,TRBV6-1,CASSVDGSGGQETQYF,TGTGCCAGCAGCGTAGATGGTAGCGGGGGCCAAGAGACCCAGTACTTC
.,15,.,TRBJ2-7,TRBV20-1,CSAALSGRVSYEQYF,TGCAGTGCAGCTTTGTCGGGCAGGGTCTCCTACGAGCAGTACTTC
.,17,TRBD2,TRBJ2-2,TRBV10-3,CAIGSRAGASQGGELFF,TGTGCCATCGGCAGTCGAGCGGGAGCCTCACAGGGCGGGGAGCTGTTTTTT
.,11,.,TRBJ2-7,TRBV29-1,CSAVDLYEQYF,TGCAGCGCCGTGGACCTTTACGAGCAGTACTTC
many,17,TRBD1,TRBJ2-5,TRBV7-9,CASSSNRDRGRSLTQYF,TGTGCCAGCAGCTCGAACCGGGACAGGGGGCGCAGCTTAACCCAGTACTTC
many,14,TRBD2,TRBJ2-4,TRBV20-1,CSASIAGGLNIQYF,TGCAGTGCTAGTATAGCGGGAGGGCTGAACATTCAGTACTTC
.,16,TRBD1,TRBJ2-6,TRBV3-1,CASTYTTGAGANVLTF,TGTGCCAGCACCTATACTACAGGGGCCGGGGCCAACGTCCTGACTTTC
few,14,.,TRBJ1-1,TRBV12-3/TRBV12-4,CASSPPEMNTEAFF,TGTGCCAGCAGCCCACCCGAGATGAACACTGAAGCTTTCTTT
.,14,.,TRBJ2-3,TRBV27,CASSFGLSTDTQYF,TGTGCCAGCAGTTTCGGACTTAGCACAGATACGCAGTATTTT
.,15,TRBD2,TRBJ2-2,TRBV6-5,CASSYSTSGTRELFF,TGTGCCAGCAGTTACAGCACTAGCGGGACCCGGGAGCTGTTTTTT
many,15,.,TRBJ1-5,TRBV2,CASSGGVTSNQPQHF,TGTGCCAGCAGTGGCGGAGTTACTAGCAATCAGCCCCAGCATTTT
.,16,TRBD1,TRBJ2-7,TRBV2,CASSEVGAGGTYEQYF,TGTGCCAGCAGTGAAGTCGGGGCAGGGGGCACCTACGAGCAGTACTTC
.,14,TRBD2,TRBJ2-2,TRBV29-1,CSFSSGANTGELFF,TGCAGCTTCTCTAGCGGGGCGAACACCGGGGAGCTGTTTTTT
.,15,TRBD1,TRBJ2-7,TRBV14,CASSRDRARNYEQYF,TGTGCCAGCAGCCGGGACAGGGCGCGCAACTACGAGCAGTACTTC
.,15,.,TRBJ2-1,TRBV12-5,CASGLDRVFYNEQFF,TGTGCTAGTGGTTTGGACCGGGTCTTCTACAATGAGCAGTTCTTC
few,15,TRBD1,TRBJ2-7,TRBV4-1,CASSHGTGATYEQYF,TGCGCCAGCAGCCACGGGACAGGCGCCACCTACGAGCAGTACTTC